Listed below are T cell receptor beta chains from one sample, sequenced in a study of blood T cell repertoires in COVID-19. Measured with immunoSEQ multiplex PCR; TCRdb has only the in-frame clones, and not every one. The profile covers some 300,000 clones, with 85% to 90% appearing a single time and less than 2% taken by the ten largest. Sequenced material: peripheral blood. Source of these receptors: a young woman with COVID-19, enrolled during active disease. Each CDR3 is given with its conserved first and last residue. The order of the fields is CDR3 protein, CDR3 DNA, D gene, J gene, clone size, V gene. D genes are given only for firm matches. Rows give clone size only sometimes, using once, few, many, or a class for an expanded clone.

CDR3: CASGDGPSGMNTEAFF
DNA: TGCGCCAGCGGGGACGGTCCTAGCGGTATGAACACTGAAGCTTTCTTT
D: .
J: TRBJ1-1
size: .
V: TRBV5-1

CDR3: CASFRGWTEAFF
DNA: TGTGCCAGCTTTCGAGGGTGGACTGAAGCTTTCTTT
D: .
J: TRBJ1-1
size: .
V: TRBV28

CDR3: CASSLRGMNTEAFF
DNA: TGTGCCAGCAGTTTACGGGGGATGAACACTGAAGCTTTCTTT
D: .
J: TRBJ1-1
size: .
V: TRBV27

CDR3: CASSPRAGYNEKLFF
DNA: TGTGCCAGCAGTCCCCGCGCGGGGTATAATGAAAAACTGTTTTTT
D: .
J: TRBJ1-4
size: .
V: TRBV27

CDR3: CASSTTSIGPRFF
DNA: TGTGCCAGCAGTACGACTAGCATCGGACCAAGGTTCTTC
D: TRBD2
J: TRBJ2-1
size: once
V: TRBV6-5

CDR3: CASRKGLGRSSYNSPLHF
DNA: TGTGCCAGTCGGAAGGGGCTTGGGCGGAGCTCCTATAATTCACCCCTCCACTTT
D: .
J: TRBJ1-6
size: .
V: TRBV19

CDR3: CASSQDYTSPGSGANVLTF
DNA: TGCGCCAGCAGCCAAGATTATACTAGCCCGGGCTCTGGGGCCAACGTCCTGACTTTC
D: .
J: TRBJ2-6
size: .
V: TRBV4-3

CDR3: CASSQQSTDTQYF
DNA: TGTGCCAGCAGCCAGCAAAGCACAGATACGCAGTATTTT
D: .
J: TRBJ2-3
size: .
V: TRBV6-2/TRBV6-3

CDR3: CATRTGTGAGGNTIYF
DNA: TGTGCCACTCGTACCGGGACAGGGGCGGGAGGAAACACCATATATTTT
D: TRBD1
J: TRBJ1-3
size: .
V: TRBV15

CDR3: CASSSSVPPYGYTF
DNA: TGTGCCAGTAGTTCGTCGGTTCCTCCCTATGGCTACACCTTC
D: .
J: TRBJ1-2
size: .
V: TRBV19

CDR3: CASSLGQSYGYTF
DNA: TGTGCCAGCAGCCTCGGACAGTCCTATGGCTACACCTTC
D: .
J: TRBJ1-2
size: .
V: TRBV7-9

CDR3: CASGLVLQGRANYGYTF
DNA: TGTGCTAGTGGTTTGGTACTCCAAGGGAGGGCTAACTATGGCTACACCTTC
D: .
J: TRBJ1-2
size: .
V: TRBV12-5

CDR3: CASSRPGQANTEAFF
DNA: TGTGCCAGTAGTAGGCCGGGACAAGCAAACACTGAAGCTTTCTTT
D: .
J: TRBJ1-1
size: .
V: TRBV19

CDR3: CASSQDGGATGELFF
DNA: TGTGCCAGCAGCCAAGATGGGGGGGCCACCGGGGAGCTGTTTTTT
D: .
J: TRBJ2-2
size: .
V: TRBV4-2

CDR3: CASSTLQDREAFF
DNA: TGCGCCAGCAGCACCCTTCAGGACAGGGAAGCTTTCTTT
D: TRBD1
J: TRBJ1-1
size: .
V: TRBV5-1

CDR3: CASSSGQGLLTYEQYF
DNA: TGCGCCAGCAGCTCCGGACAGGGACTACTTACCTACGAGCAGTACTTC
D: .
J: TRBJ2-7
size: .
V: TRBV5-1

CDR3: CASSPDGEYGYTF
DNA: TGTGCCAGCAGCCCTGACGGAGAGTATGGCTACACCTTC
D: .
J: TRBJ1-2
size: .
V: TRBV6-4

CDR3: CASSLGTGGADTQYF
DNA: TGTGCCAGCTCACTCGGGACAGGGGGAGCAGATACGCAGTATTTT
D: TRBD1
J: TRBJ2-3
size: .
V: TRBV18

CDR3: CASSLGQYQPQHF
DNA: TGTGCCAGCAGTTTGGGGCAGTATCAGCCCCAGCATTTT
D: .
J: TRBJ1-5
size: .
V: TRBV28

CDR3: CASSFLLLQGSGELFF
DNA: TGTGCCAGCAGCTTCCTCCTCCTTCAGGGTTCTGGGGAGCTGTTTTTT
D: .
J: TRBJ2-2
size: .
V: TRBV7-2

CDR3: CASRDRGTPEAFF
DNA: TGTGCCAGCAGGGACAGGGGAACACCTGAAGCTTTCTTT
D: TRBD1
J: TRBJ1-1
size: .
V: TRBV6-5

CDR3: CASSRISEAGTQYF
DNA: TGTGCCAGCAGTAGGATCTCTGAAGCGGGGACCCAGTACTTC
D: .
J: TRBJ2-5
size: .
V: TRBV28

CDR3: CASSDYGAGNTIYF
DNA: TGTGCCAGCAGTGATTACGGGGCTGGAAACACCATATATTTT
D: .
J: TRBJ1-3
size: .
V: TRBV2

CDR3: CASSYAGTQYF
DNA: TGTGCCAGCAGTTACGCCGGGACCCAGTACTTC
D: .
J: TRBJ2-5
size: .
V: TRBV6-5

CDR3: CASSYSGVYGYTF
DNA: TGTGCCAGCAGTTACTCAGGAGTCTATGGCTACACCTTC
D: .
J: TRBJ1-2
size: .
V: TRBV6-5

CDR3: CASSLSTGYEQYF
DNA: TGTGCCAGCAGCTTATCGACAGGCTACGAGCAGTACTTC
D: .
J: TRBJ2-7
size: .
V: TRBV5-5

CDR3: CASSRETGIYGYTF
DNA: TGCGCCAGCAGCCGGGAGACGGGGATCTATGGCTACACCTTC
D: .
J: TRBJ1-2
size: .
V: TRBV4-3

CDR3: CASSVEEEAVFSYEQYF
DNA: TGTGCCAGCAGCGTAGAGGAGGAGGCGGTCTTCTCCTACGAGCAGTACTTC
D: .
J: TRBJ2-7
size: .
V: TRBV9

CDR3: CASSRTGTSQPQHF
DNA: TGTGCCAGCAGCCGGACCGGGACAAGTCAGCCCCAGCATTTT
D: .
J: TRBJ1-5
size: .
V: TRBV5-6

CDR3: CASTSGLANEQFF
DNA: TGTGCCAGCACCTCCGGACTCGCCAATGAGCAGTTCTTC
D: .
J: TRBJ2-1
size: .
V: TRBV11-2

CDR3: CASSELGGSSSEAFF
DNA: TGTGCCAGCAGTGAACTCGGTGGCAGTAGCTCTGAAGCTTTCTTT
D: .
J: TRBJ1-1
size: .
V: TRBV2

CDR3: CASSQTQGGIRNGYTF
DNA: TGTGCCAGCAGCCAGACACAGGGGGGCATTCGTAATGGCTACACCTTC
D: TRBD1
J: TRBJ1-2
size: once
V: TRBV7-9

CDR3: CASSQDPKQGRGKNYGYTF
DNA: TGTGCCAGCAGCCAAGATCCCAAACAGGGGAGAGGGAAGAACTATGGCTACACCTTC
D: TRBD1
J: TRBJ1-2
size: .
V: TRBV3-1/TRBV3-2